The clone carrying this TCR beta chain has a single count. With 60 Vbeta and 13 Jbeta primers, the PCR was carried out. Profiling relied on immunoSEQ multiplex PCR, and the TCRdb table lists in-frame clones only, not all of them. The repertoire holds roughly 49,000 clones, 77% seen once, with approximately 2.5% in the top ten. The CDR3 has 13 residues. Trimming pared 5 bases from V and 7 bases from J, leaving 11 bases between. Looked up from germline, CDR1 is MGHRA and CDR2 is YSYEKL. These data belong to a study of cytomegalovirus exposure and HLA in healthy donors. Across the whole study: In an early release, HLA-typed donors contributed some 80 million unique TCR sequences.

V is TRBV4-1 and J is TRBJ1-4; D not certain. The sequence was obtained from a woman in her thirties or forties in good health and CMV-seropositive. The sequencing sample was made of PBMCs. CDR3 nucleotide sequence: TGCGCCAGCAGCAACGAAAAGAGTGAAAAACTGTTTTTT. Translating gives CASSNEKSEKLFF.